This T cell receptor beta chain was recovered during a study of blood T cells in healthy people across ages. Comments on this clonotype: The antigen remains unidentified.

The use of a sample-barcoded 5' primer and a J-beta primer mix characterized a second PCR of roughly 6 to 11 cycles. TCRdb called the 5' RACE reads again in MiXCR, with one record for every CDR3 protein. The data show roughly 800,000 distinct CDR3 sequences, over 45% seen once. General study points: It was not possible, with unsorted PBMCs, to conclusively compare naive and antigen-experienced cells. Correlation between TCR beta diversity and naive T cell percentage was strong.

The clonotype originates from a man in his thirties or forties in good health. Source material: blood.

In DNA form, the CDR3 reads TGTGCCAGCAGTTTGGCCGGGGGTGGTACCTCTGGGGCCAACGTCCTGACTTTC. It is translated as CASSLAGGGTSGANVLTF. This chain links TRBV27 with TRBJ2-6; maybe TRBD2 (6 bases). The ends were cut back, 3 bases at V and 0 bases at J, with 15 bases in the middle. CDR3 length: 18 amino acids. The germline V gene has CDR1 MNHEY and CDR2 SMNVEV (reference sequence).